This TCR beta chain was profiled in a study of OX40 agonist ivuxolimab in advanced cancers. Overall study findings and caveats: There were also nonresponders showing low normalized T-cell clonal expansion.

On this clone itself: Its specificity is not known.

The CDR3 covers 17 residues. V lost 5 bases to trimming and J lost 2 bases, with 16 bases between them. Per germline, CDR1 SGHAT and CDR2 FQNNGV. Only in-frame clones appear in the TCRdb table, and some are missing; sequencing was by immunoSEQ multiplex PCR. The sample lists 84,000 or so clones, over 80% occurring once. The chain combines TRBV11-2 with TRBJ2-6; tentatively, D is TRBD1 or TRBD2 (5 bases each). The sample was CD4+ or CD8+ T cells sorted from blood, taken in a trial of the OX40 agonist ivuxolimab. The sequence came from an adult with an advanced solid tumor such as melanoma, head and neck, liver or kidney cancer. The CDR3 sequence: CASSPGTSVTGANVLTF. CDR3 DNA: TGTGCCAGCAGCCCCGGGACCAGTGTAACTGGGGCCAACGTCCTGACTTTC.